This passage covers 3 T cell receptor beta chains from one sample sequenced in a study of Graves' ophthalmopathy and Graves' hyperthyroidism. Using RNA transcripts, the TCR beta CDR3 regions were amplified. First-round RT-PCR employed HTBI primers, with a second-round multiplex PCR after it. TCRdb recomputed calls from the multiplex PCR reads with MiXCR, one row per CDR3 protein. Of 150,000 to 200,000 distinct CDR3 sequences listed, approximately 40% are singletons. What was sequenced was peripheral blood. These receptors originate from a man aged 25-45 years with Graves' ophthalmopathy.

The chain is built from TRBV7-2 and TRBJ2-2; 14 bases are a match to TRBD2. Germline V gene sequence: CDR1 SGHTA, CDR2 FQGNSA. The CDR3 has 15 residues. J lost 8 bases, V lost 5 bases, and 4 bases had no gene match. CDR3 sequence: CASSRLAGGPGELFF. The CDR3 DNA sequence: TGTGCCAGCAGCCGACTAGCGGGGGGGCCGGGGGAGCTGTTTTTT.

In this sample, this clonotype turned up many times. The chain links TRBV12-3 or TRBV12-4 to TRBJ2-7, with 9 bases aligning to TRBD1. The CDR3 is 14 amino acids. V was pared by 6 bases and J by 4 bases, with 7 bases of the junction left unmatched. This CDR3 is CASRPGQGVYEQYF. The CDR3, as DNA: TGTGCCAGCAGACCGGGACAGGGTGTTTACGAGCAGTACTTC.

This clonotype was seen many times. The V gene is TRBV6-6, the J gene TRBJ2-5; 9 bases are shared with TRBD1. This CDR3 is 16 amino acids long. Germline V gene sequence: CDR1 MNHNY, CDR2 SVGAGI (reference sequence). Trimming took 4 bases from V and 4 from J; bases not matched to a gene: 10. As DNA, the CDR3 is TGTGCCAGCAGTTTCACTTTACAGGGGGCGGGAGAGACCCAGTACTTC. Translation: CASSFTLQGAGETQYF.